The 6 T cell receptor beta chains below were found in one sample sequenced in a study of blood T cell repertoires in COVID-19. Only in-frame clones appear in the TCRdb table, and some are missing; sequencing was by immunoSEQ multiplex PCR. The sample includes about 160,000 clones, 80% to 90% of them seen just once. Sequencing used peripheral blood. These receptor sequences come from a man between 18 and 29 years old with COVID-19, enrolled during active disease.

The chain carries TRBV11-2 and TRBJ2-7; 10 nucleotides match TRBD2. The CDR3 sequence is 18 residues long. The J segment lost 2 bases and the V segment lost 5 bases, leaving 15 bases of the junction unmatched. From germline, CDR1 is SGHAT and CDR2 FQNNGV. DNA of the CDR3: TGTGCCAGCAGCCTCTGGGGGGCTAGCGGGAGAGGAGCCTACGAGCAGTACTTC. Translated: CASSLWGASGRGAYEQYF. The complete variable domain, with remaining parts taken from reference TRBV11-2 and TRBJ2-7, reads EAGVAQSPRYKIIEKRQSVAFWCNPISGHATLYWYQQILGQGPKLLIQFQNNGVVDDSQLPKDRFSAERLKGVDSTLKIQPAKLEDSAVYLCASSLWGASGRGAYEQYFGPGTRLTVT.

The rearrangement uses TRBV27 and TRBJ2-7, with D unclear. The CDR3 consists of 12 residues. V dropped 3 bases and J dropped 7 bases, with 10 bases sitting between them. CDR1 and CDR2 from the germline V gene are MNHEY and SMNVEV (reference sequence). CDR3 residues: CASSLRFGEQYF. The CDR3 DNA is TGTGCCAGCAGTTTGCGGTTCGGAGAGCAGTACTTC.

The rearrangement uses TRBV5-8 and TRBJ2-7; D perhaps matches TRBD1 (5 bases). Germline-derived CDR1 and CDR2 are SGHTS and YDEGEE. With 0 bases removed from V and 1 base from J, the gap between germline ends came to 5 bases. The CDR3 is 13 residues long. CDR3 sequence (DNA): TGTGCCAGCAGCTTGGAGGGGTCCTACGAGCAGTACTTC. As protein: CASSLEGSYEQYF.

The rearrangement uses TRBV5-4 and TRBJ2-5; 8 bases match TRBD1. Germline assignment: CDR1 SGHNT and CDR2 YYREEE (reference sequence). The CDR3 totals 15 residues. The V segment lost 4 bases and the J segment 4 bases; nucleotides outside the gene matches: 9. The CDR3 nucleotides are TGTGCCAGCAGCCCACAGACAGGGGTTGGAGAGACCCAGTACTTC. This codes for CASSPQTGVGETQYF.

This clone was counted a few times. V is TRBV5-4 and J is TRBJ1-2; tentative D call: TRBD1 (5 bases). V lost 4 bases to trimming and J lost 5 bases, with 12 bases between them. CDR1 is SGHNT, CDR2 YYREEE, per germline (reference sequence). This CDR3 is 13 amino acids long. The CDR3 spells CASSLQGGYGYTF. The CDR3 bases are TGTGCCAGCAGCCTCCAGGGCGGATATGGCTACACCTTC.

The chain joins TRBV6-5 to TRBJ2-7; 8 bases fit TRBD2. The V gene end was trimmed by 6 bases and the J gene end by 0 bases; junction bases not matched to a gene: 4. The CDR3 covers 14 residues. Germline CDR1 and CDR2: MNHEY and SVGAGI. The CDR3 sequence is CASRGLASSYEQYF. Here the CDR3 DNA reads TGTGCCAGCAGAGGACTAGCTTCCTCCTACGAGCAGTACTTC.